This TCR beta chain was retrieved from a study of blood T cell repertoires in COVID-19. Germline V gene data show CDR1 as LNHDA and CDR2 as SQIVND (reference sequence). The CDR3 is 14 amino acids. Trimming removed 4 bases at V and 2 bases at J, with 11 bases between. Only in-frame clones appear in the TCRdb table, and some are missing; sequencing was by immunoSEQ multiplex PCR. The table shows some 57,000 clones, with more than 90% occurring only once. This clonotype was obtained from a human donor in a cohort sampled during active COVID-19. This chain uses TRBV19 with TRBJ1-2; possibly TRBD1 for D (5 bases). What was sequenced was peripheral blood. The CDR3 here is CASSRGVSNYGYTF. The CDR3 DNA sequence: TGTGCCAGTAGTAGGGGGGTCTCCAACTATGGCTACACCTTC. The full variable domain, completed using reference TRBV19 and TRBJ1-2, is DGGITQSPKYLFRKEGQNVTLSCEQNLNHDAMYWYRQDPGQGLRLIYYSQIVNDFQKGDIAEGYSVSREKKESFPLTVTSAQKNPTAFYLCASSRGVSNYGYTFGSGTRLTVV.